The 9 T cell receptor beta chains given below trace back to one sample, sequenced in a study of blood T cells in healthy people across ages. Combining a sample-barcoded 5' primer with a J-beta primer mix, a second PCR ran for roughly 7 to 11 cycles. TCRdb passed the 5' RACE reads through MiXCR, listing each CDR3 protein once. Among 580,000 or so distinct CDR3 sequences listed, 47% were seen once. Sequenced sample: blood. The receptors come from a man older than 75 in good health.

This CDR3 reads CASSQDVEVQEQYF. CDR3 DNA: TGCGCCAGCAGCCAAGATGTGGAAGTTCAGGAGCAGTACTTC. The chain has TRBV4-3 and TRBJ2-5; the D is unclear. The CDR3 runs to 14 residues. Germline assignment: CDR1 LGHNA and CDR2 YSLEER. V was cut by 0 bases and J by 11 bases, with 16 bases left in between.

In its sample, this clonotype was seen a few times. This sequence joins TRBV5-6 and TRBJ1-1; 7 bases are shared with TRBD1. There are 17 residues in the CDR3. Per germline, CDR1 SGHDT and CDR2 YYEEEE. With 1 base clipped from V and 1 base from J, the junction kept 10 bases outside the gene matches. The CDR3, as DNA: TGTGCCAGCAGCTTGAAGGGGGCCTGGGGAGCGAACACTGAAGCTTTCTTT. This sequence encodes CASSLKGAWGANTEAFF.

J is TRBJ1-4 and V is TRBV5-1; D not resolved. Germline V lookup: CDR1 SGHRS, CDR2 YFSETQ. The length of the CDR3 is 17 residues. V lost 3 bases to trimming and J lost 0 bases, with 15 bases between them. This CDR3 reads CASSSYGQTTTNEKLFF. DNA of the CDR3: TGCGCCAGCAGCTCATACGGCCAGACAACAACTAATGAAAAACTGTTTTTT.

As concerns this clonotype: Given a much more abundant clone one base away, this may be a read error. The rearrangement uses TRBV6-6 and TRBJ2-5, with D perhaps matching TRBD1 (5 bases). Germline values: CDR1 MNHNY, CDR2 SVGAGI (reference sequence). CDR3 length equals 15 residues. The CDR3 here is CASSFRAALQGTQYF. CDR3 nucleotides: TGTGCCAGCAGTTTCAGGGCAGCCCTCCAAGGGACCCAGTACTTC.

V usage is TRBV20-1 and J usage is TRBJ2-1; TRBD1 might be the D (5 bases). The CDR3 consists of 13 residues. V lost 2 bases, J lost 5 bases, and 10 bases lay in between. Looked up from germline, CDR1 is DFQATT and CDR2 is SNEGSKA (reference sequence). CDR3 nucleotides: TGCAGTGCTAGACAGGGAAGGAACAATGAGCAGTTCTTC. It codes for CSARQGRNNEQFF.

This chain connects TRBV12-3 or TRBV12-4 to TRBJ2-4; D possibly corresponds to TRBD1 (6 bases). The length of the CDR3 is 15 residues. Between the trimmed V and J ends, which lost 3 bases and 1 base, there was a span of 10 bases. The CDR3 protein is CASSLGQIAKNIQYF. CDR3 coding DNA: TGTGCCAGCAGTTTGGGACAAATTGCCAAAAACATTCAGTACTTC.

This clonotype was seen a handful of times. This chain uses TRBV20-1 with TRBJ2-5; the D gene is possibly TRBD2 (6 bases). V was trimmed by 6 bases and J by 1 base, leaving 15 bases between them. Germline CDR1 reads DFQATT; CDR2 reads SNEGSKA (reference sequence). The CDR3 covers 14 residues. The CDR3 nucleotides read TGCAGTGCCCAAGGGCGGGACTTCCAAGAGACCCAGTACTTC. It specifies CSAQGRDFQETQYF.

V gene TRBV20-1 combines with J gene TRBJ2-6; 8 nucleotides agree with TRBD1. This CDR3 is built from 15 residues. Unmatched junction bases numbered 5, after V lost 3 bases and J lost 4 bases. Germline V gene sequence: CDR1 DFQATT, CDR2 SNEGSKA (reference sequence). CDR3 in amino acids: CSARDREAGANVLTF. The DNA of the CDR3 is TGCAGTGCTAGGGACAGGGAGGCCGGGGCCAACGTCCTGACTTTC.

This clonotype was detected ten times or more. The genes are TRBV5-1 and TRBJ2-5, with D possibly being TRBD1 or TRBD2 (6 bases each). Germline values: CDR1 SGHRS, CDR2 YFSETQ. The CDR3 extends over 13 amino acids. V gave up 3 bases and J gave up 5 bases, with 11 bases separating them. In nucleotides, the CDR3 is TGCGCCAGCAGCTCCCGGGGGCCGGAGACCCAGTACTTC. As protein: CASSSRGPETQYF.